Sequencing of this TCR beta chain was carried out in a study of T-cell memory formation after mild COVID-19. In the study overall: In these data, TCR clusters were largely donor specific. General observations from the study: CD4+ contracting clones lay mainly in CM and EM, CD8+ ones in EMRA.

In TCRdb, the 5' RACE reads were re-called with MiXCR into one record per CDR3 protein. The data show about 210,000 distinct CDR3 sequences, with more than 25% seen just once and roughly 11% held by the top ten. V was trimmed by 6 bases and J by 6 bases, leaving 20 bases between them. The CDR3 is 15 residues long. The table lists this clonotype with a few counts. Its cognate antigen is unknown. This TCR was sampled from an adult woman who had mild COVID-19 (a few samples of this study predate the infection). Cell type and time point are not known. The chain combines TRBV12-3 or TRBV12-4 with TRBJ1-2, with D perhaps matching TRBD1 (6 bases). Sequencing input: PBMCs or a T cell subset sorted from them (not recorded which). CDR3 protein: CASSPVEGDPDGYTF. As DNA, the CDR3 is TGTGCCAGCAGCCCCGTAGAGGGGGACCCAGATGGCTACACCTTC.